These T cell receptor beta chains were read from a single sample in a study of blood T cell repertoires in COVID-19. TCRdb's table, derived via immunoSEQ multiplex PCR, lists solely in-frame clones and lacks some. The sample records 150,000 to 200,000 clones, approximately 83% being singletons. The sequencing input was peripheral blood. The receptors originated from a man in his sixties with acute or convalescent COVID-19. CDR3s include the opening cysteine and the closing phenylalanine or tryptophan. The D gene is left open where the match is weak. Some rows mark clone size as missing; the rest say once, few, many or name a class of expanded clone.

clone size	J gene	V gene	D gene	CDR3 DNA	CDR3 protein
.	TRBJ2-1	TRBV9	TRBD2	TGTGCCAGCAGCGTAGGGAGAACTAGCGGGTGGCCCCGTGACAATGAGCAGTTCTTC	CASSVGRTSGWPRDNEQFF
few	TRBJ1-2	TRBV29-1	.	TGCAGCGTGAAAGCGACAGGAGATGGCTACACCTTC	CSVKATGDGYTF
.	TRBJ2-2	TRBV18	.	TGTGCCAGCTCATCCCAGGGAACCGGGGAGCTGTTTTTT	CASSSQGTGELFF
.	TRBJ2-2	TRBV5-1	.	TGCGCCAGCAGCTTGAGGCAGGGATTGACCGGGGAGCTGTTTTTT	CASSLRQGLTGELFF
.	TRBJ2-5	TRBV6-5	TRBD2	TGTGCCAGCAGGCGGGCTAGCGGGACGGAGACCCAGTACTTC	CASRRASGTETQYF
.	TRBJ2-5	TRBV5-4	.	TGTGCCAGCAGCTTGGTTGCTAGCAGTGAGACCCAGTACTTC	CASSLVASSETQYF
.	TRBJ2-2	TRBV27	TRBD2	TGTGCCAGCAGAGCGGGACTGGGAGGGGCCGGGGAGCTGTTTTTT	CASRAGLGGAGELFF
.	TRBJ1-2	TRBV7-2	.	TGTGCCAGCAGCTTAGATCTGGGGGCCTTGCCGGGTGGTGGCTACACCTTC	CASSLDLGALPGGGYTF
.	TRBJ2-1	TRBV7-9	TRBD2	TGTGCCAGCAGCACAACCTCCACTAGCGGGATTAATGAGCAGTTCTTC	CASSTTSTSGINEQFF
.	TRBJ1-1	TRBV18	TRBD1	TGTGCCAGCTCACCCGGAAAATACCTGCGGCTAGAAGGGGGCATCACTGAAGCTTTCTTT	CASSPGKYLRLEGGITEAFF
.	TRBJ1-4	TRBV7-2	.	TGTGCCAGCAGCTTAGACCCGGGGACTCAATCAAGGGGAAAACTGTTTTTT	CASSLDPGTQSRGKLFF
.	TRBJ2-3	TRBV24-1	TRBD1	TGTGCCACCAGGACGACAGGGGGGACAGATACGCAGTATTTT	CATRTTGGTDTQYF
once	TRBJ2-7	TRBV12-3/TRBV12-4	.	TGTGCCAGCAGTTTGGCGGGCTCCTACGAGCAGTACTTC	CASSLAGSYEQYF
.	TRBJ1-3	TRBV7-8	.	TGTGCCAGCAGCGTCTCCCTTTACGGTTCTGGAAACACCATATATTTT	CASSVSLYGSGNTIYF
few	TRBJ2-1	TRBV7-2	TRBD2	TGTGCCAGCAGCTTGGACGGGACTAGCGGTGAGCAGTTCTTC	CASSLDGTSGEQFF
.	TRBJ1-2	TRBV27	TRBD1	TGTGCCAGCAGTTTCGGACAGGGGGGATATGGCTACACCTTC	CASSFGQGGYGYTF
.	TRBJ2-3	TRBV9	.	TGTGCCAGCAGCGTGGCCGGGGGGCGCACAGATACGCAGTATTTT	CASSVAGGRTDTQYF
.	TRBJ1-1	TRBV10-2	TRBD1	TGCGCCAGCAGTGAGCCGGGACAGAGGGACACTGAAGCTTTCTTT	CASSEPGQRDTEAFF
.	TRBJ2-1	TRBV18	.	TGTGCCAGCTCGCCCTTTTCGGGGGTGGATTACAATGAGCAGTTCTTC	CASSPFSGVDYNEQFF
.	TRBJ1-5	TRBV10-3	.	TGTGCCATCAGTGAGAGGGGACTGAACAATCAGCCCCAGCATTTT	CAISERGLNNQPQHF
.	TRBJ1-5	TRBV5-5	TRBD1	TGTGCCAGCAGCCCTCAGGGGGTAGCGGGCAATCAGCCCCAGCATTTT	CASSPQGVAGNQPQHF
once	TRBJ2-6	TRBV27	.	TGTGCCAGCAGTTTACCAGGGTCTGGGGCCAACGTCCTGACTTTC	CASSLPGSGANVLTF
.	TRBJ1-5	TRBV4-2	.	TGTGCCAGCAGCCAAGAGAGGCGGCAGGGTGGCCAGCCCCAGCATTTT	CASSQERRQGGQPQHF
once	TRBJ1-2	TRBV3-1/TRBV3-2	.	TGTGCCAGCAGCCAAGATTTACTTGCTTTCTATGGCTACACCTTC	CASSQDLLAFYGYTF
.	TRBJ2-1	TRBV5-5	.	TGTGCCAGCAGCGCCCGACTAGGTTTGGGAAATGAGCAGTTCTTC	CASSARLGLGNEQFF
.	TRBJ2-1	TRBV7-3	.	TGTGCCAGCAGCTTCGGGGCAGGGGCCTACAATGAGCAGTTCTTC	CASSFGAGAYNEQFF
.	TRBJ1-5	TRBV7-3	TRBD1	TGTGCCAGCAGCTTAGGGACAGGGCAACAGCCCCAGCATTTT	CASSLGTGQQPQHF
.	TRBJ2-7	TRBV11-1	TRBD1	TGTGCCAGCACCCGGGACAGCTCGTACGAGCAGTACTTC	CASTRDSSYEQYF
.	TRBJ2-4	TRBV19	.	TGTGCCAGTATGAGCGAGTTAGCCAAAAACATTCAGTACTTC	CASMSELAKNIQYF
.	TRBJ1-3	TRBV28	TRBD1	TGTGCCAGCAGTCCGGGGGGACAGGGGAGAGGAAACACCATATATTTT	CASSPGGQGRGNTIYF
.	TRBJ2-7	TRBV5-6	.	TGTGCCAGCAGCACGGGACATTCCTACGAGCAGTACTTC	CASSTGHSYEQYF
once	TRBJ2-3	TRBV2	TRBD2	TGTGCCAGCGTAATAGCGGGAGATACGCAGTATTTT	CASVIAGDTQYF
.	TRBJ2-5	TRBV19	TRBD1	TGTGCCAGTAGTATAGTGCAGGGGGCGAGGGAGACCCAGTACTTC	CASSIVQGARETQYF
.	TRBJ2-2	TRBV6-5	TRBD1	TGTGCCAGCAGCTATCAGGGGGCAAACACCGGGGAGCTGTTTTTT	CASSYQGANTGELFF
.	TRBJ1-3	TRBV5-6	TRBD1	TGTGCCAGCAGCTGGGGACAGGCTTTAGGAAACACCATATATTTT	CASSWGQALGNTIYF
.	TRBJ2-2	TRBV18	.	TGTGCCAGCTCATCAGACGGGGAGCTGTTTTTT	CASSSDGELFF
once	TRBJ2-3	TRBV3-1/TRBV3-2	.	TGTGCCAGCAGCCAAGAATGGGTCGTGGCCGGGAGCCTGGATACGCAGTATTTT	CASSQEWVVAGSLDTQYF
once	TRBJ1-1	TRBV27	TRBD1	TGTGCCAGCAGTCCCTTAAACAGGGGGCCGGTCTTT	CASSPLNRGPVF
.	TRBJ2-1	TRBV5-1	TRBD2	TGCGCCAGCAGCTTGGGTAAGCGGGAGAGGGATGAGCAGTTCTTC	CASSLGKRERDEQFF
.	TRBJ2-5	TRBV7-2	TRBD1	TGTGCCAGCAGCTGGGACAGGGGGCAAGAGACCCAGTACTTC	CASSWDRGQETQYF
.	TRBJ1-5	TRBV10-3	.	TGTGCCATCAGTGAGGGCGGGGGCAATCAGCCCCAGCATTTT	CAISEGGGNQPQHF
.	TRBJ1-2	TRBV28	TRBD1	TGTGCCAGCAGTCCCCTGACAGGGGTGGGTAAAGGTGGCTACACCTTC	CASSPLTGVGKGGYTF
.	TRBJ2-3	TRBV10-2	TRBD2	TGCGCCAGCAGTGAAACTCTAGCGGGGAGCACAGATACGCAGTATTTT	CASSETLAGSTDTQYF
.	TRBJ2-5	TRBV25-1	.	TGTGCCAGCAGTGCGGTTCCGGAGACCCAGTACTTC	CASSAVPETQYF
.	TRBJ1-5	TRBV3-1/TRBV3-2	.	TGTGCCAGCGGCAGGAGGCAGCCCCAGCATTTT	CASGRRQPQHF
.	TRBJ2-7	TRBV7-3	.	TGTGCCAGCAGCGCCCACGGGTTGGGCTCCTACGAGCAGTACTTC	CASSAHGLGSYEQYF
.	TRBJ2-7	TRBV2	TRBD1	TGTGCCAGCAGACGGGACAGTTCAACCTACGAGCAGTACTTC	CASRRDSSTYEQYF